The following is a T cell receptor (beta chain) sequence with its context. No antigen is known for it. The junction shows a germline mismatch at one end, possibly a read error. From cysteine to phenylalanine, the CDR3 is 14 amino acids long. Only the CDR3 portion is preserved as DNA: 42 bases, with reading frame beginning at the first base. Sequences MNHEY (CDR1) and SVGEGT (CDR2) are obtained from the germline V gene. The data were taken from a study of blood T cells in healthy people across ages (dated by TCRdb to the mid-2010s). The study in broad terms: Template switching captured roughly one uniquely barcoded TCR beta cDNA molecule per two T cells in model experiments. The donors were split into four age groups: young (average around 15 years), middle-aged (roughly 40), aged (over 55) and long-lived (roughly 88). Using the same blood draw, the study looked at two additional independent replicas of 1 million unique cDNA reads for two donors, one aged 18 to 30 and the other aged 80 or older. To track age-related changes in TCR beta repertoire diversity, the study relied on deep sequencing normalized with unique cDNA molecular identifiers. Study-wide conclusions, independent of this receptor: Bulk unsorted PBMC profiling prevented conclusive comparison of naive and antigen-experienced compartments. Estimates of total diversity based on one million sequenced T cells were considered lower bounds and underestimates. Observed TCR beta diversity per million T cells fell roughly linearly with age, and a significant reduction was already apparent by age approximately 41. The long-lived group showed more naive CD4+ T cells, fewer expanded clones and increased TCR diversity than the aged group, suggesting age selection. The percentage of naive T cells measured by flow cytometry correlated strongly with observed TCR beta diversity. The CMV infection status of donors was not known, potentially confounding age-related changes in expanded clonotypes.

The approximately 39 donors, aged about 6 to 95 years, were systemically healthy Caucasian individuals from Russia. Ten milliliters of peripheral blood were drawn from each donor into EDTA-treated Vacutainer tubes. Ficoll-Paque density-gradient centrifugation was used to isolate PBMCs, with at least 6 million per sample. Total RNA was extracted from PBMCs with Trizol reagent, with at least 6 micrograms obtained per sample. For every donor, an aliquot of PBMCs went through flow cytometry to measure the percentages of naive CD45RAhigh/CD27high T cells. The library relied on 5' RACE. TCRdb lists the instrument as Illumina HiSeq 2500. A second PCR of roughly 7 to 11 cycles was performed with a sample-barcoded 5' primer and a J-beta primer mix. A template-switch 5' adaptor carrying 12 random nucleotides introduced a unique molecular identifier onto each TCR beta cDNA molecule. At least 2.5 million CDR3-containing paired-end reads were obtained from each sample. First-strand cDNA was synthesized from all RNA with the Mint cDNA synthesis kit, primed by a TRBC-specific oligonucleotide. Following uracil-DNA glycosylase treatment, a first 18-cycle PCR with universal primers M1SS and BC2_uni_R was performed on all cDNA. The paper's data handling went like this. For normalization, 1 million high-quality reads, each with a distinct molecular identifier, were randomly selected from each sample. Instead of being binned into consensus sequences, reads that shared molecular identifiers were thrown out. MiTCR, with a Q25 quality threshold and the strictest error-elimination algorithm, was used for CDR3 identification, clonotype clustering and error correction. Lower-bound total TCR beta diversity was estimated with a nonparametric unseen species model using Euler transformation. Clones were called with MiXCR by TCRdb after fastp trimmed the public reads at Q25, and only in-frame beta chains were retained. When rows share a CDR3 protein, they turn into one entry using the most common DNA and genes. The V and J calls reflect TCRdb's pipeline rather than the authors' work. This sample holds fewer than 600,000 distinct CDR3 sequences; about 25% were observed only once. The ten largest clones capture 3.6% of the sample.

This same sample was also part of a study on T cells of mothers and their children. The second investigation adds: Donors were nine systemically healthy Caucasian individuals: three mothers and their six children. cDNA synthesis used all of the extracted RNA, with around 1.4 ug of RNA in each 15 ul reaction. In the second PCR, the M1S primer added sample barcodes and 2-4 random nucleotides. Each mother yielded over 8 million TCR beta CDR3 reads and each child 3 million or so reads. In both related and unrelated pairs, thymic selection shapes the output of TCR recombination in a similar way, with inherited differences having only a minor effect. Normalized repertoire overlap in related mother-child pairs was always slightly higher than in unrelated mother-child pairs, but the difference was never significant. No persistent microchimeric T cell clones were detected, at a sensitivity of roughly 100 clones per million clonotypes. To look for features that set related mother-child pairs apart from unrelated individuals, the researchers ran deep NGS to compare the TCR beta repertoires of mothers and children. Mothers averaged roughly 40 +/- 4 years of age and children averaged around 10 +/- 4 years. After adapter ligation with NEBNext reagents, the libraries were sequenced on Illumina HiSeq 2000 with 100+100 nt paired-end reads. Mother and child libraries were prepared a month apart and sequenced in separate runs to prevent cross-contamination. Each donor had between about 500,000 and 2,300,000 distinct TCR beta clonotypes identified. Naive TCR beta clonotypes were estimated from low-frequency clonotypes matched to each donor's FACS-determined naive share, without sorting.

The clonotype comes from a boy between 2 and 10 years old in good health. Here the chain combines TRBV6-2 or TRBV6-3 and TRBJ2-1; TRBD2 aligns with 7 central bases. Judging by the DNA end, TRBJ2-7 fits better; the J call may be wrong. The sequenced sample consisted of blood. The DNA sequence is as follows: TGTGCCAGCAGTGGCCGGGACTACTCCTACGAACAGTACTTC. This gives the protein CASSGRDYSYEQYF.